This T cell receptor (beta chain) was identified during a study of post-analysis software for immune sequencing data (dated by TCRdb to the mid-2010s). Regarding the study in general: Disease courses on record covered relapsing-remitting, secondary progressive and progressive-relapsing multiple sclerosis, though some patients had no subtype annotation. The multiple sclerosis patient repertoires were compared with approximately 11 previously published healthy control repertoires from donors aged about 6 to 28 years. A subset of samples was prepared in parallel using single-end sample barcoding, then pooled and co-amplified after Illumina adapter ligation. Study-level results and caveats: The control group was slightly older than the multiple sclerosis patient group. When samples were clustered directly using the F measure, samples prepared in the same batch co-clustered strongly, which prompted a batch-effect correction. Significantly lower normalized Chao1 diversity was found in multiple sclerosis patients than in controls, suggesting substantial peripheral T-cell clonal expansion. Patients showed significantly higher frequencies than controls for about 5 TRBV segments, among them TRBV5-6, TRBV5-1 and TRBV20-1.

TCR beta repertoires were profiled from peripheral blood of roughly twelve young patients with multiple sclerosis to demonstrate the VDJtools post-analysis software. The multiple sclerosis patients were children and adolescents ranging in age from roughly 6 to 16 years. Receptors were amplified or captured by PCR. Reads for this sample came from an Illumina HiSeq 2500. To reduce PCR and sequencing biases, unique molecular identifiers were built into the TCR beta cDNA libraries. Approximately 500,000 cDNA molecules were obtained per 1 to 10 million input T cells, so each molecule approximated one T cell. The patient libraries were prepared and sequenced using the same protocol as the earlier healthy control dataset. Within a given batch, samples were prepared together, multiplexed and sequenced on the same HiSeq lane. Per the original workflow: MIGEC handled the raw barcoded reads, throwing out single-read molecular identifier groups before consensus assembly and CDR3 extraction. Clonotype tables were post-analysed with VDJtools, normalizing diversity by down-sampling all datasets to the smallest sample size. To correct batch-related cross-sample contamination, repertoire overlap clustering matched CDR3 amino acid sequences but not nucleotide sequences. The public sequencing data were trimmed at Q25 with fastp and processed into clonotypes with MiXCR by TCRdb, which kept only in-frame beta chains. Under each unique CDR3 protein, matching rows form one entry showing the most common genes and DNA. TCRdb's processing, not the authors', yielded these V and J calls. Recorded for this sample are approximately 260,000 distinct CDR3 sequences; 35% to 45% of them occurred a single time. Around 4.8% of the sample is taken by the ten largest.

Deletion took 0 bases off V and 10 bases off J, with a span of 16 bases between the germline ends. From the germline V gene, CDR1 is MGHRA and CDR2 is YSYEKL. Inclusive of the bounding cysteine and phenylalanine, the CDR3 is 15 residues long. CDR3 DNA is the only sequence kept; it has 45 bases, read in frame from the first base. This clonotype has a count of ten or more. No cognate antigen has been identified for it. Base-call qualities are not available, and no considerably larger clone is one nucleotide away. The TCR comes from a girl between 5 and 17 years old with multiple sclerosis. The rearrangement combines TRBV4-1 with TRBJ2-1, with the D gene not confidently named. The sample consisted of blood. The nucleotide sequence reads TGCGCCAGCAGCCAAGATGGTTCTCGTCCGAACGAGCAGTTCTTC. This codes for CASSQDGSRPNEQFF.